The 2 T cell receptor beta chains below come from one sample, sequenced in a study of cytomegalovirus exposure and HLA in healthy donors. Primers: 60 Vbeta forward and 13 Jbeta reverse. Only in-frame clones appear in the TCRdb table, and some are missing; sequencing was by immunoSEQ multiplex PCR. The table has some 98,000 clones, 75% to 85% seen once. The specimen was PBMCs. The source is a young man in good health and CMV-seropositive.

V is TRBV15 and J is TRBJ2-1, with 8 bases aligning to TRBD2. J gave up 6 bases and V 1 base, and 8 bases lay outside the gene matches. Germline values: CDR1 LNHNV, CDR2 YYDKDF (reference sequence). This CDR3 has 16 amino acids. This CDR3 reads CATSRGRGGSGNEQFF. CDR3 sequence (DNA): TGTGCCACCAGCAGAGGCCGGGGGGGCAGCGGCAATGAGCAGTTCTTC.

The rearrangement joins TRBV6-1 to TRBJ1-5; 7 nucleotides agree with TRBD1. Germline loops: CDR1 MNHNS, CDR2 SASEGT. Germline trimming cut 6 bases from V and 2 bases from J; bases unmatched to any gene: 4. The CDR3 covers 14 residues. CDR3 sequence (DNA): TGTGCCAGCAGCGCCGACAGGGGCAATCAGCCCCAGCATTTT. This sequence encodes CASSADRGNQPQHF.